The entry that follows covers one T cell receptor beta chain sequence. This record comes from a study of blood T cell repertoires in COVID-19. At the level of the study: From T cells, B-cell-depleted T cells, or PBMCs came the material, which was cDNA or gDNA.

Libraries were prepared by immunoSEQ multiplex PCR; TCRdb keeps only in-frame clonotypes and omits some of them. The sample has 100,000 to 150,000 clones; around nine tenths are singletons. Patients in Seattle were enrolled during active infection, then followed longitudinally. The CDR3 length is 11 residues. Germline assignment: CDR1 GTSNPN and CDR2 SVGIG (reference sequence). The rearrangement links TRBV30 to TRBJ2-1; TRBD1 might be the D (6 bases). Sequencing was done on a sample of peripheral blood. This TCR came from a man between 50 and 59 years old with COVID-19, enrolled during active disease. CDR3 loop: CASRTDNEQFF. DNA of the CDR3: TGTGCTTCGCGGACAGACAATGAGCAGTTCTTC. The full variable domain, its missing parts supplied by reference TRBV30 and TRBJ2-1, is SQTIHQWPATLVQPVGSPLSLECTVEGTSNPNLYWYRQAAGRGLQLLFYSVGIGQISSEVPQNLSASRPQDRQFILSSKKLLLSDSGFYLCASRTDNEQFFGPGTRLTVL.